The present T cell receptor (beta chain) was sequenced within a study of T-cell reconstitution after alpha-beta-depleted transplantation in children. Molecular barcoding with unique molecular identifiers was used for the TCRbeta library. TCRdb used MiXCR to reprocess the PCR reads, holding one entry per CDR3 protein. The sample has hundreds of thousands of distinct CDR3 sequences; 15% to 20% are singletons. This clonotype was seen repeatedly, ten times or more. The material was PBMCs from the stem cell graft donor, obtained from the stem cell graft. This TCR came from a human donor who donated a stem cell graft to a child with acute myeloid leukemia.

DNA for the CDR3: TGTGCCAGCAGCCAGGGACAGTATCAAGAGACCCAGTACTTC. The encoded protein is CASSQGQYQETQYF. The J gene is TRBJ2-5, the V gene TRBV5-5, with 7 bases fitting TRBD1. CDR3 length: 14 amino acids. Germline CDR1 SGHKS, CDR2 YYEKEE (reference sequence). Germline trimming cut 4 bases from V and 2 bases from J; bases unmatched to any gene: 5.